This T cell receptor beta chain was captured by sequencing in a study of graft-versus-host responses after intestinal transplantation. Study-wide background: Every recipient underwent anti-thymocyte globulin induction, then tacrolimus and steroids for three to four years. Study-level results: Peak circulating GvH clone levels tracked with early post-transplant HvG declines.

Profiled with immunoSEQ multiplex PCR; TCRdb holds only in-frame clones, not every one. The repertoire holds around 50,000 clones, with about 90% as singletons. J was trimmed by 5 bases and V by 4 bases; bases with no gene match: 4. This CDR3 spans 14 amino acids. Germline V gene data show CDR1 as SGHRS and CDR2 as YFSETQ. A note on this clone: The antigen is not known.

The receptor comes from a human patient who received an intestinal transplant, so some T cells may come from the graft donor. The material sequenced was PBMCs, taken 26 days after transplant. The rearrangement uses TRBV5-1 and TRBJ2-2; 8 bases fit TRBD1. The CDR3 nucleotides are TGCGCCAGCAGCAACCGGACAGGGACCGGGGAGCTGTTTTTT. This translates into CASSNRTGTGELFF.